This T cell receptor (beta chain) was recovered during a study of T cell responses to AZD1222 COVID-19 vaccine. Study observations and caveats: Variant regions that are unmutated are reportedly the target of nearly half of spike-specific TCRs.

Between the trimmed V and J ends, which lost 8 bases and 0 bases, there was a span of 14 bases. The CDR3 is made up of 15 amino acids. CDR1 and CDR2 (germline): SGHAT, FQNNGV. Method: immunoSEQ multiplex PCR; TCRdb's copy keeps in-frame clones and lacks some. Here the sample spans around 94,000 clones, around 87% being singletons. Comments on this clone: Its antigen is not identified.

The specimen was peripheral blood, collected on day 0 of AZD1222 vaccination. The clonotype comes from an adult in good health. The rearrangement uses TRBV11-2 and TRBJ1-3; D perhaps matches TRBD1 (5 bases). In nucleotides, the CDR3 is TGTGCCAGCTCACTCGGGGGGGTCTCTGGAAACACCATATATTTT. Protein sequence: CASSLGGVSGNTIYF.